This T cell receptor beta chain derives from a study of cytomegalovirus exposure and HLA in healthy donors. Study-level findings and limits: Analysis performed later showed TCR beta chains linked to HLA being more clonally expanded than equally common others. About 90% or about 30% of the time was how often most TCR beta V segments were productive, according to an earlier analysis. Later analysis demonstrated an association between a missense DCLRE1C variant and TCR beta V- and J-gene trimming.

Comment on this clone: As yet, its antigen is unknown.

Vbeta (60) and Jbeta (13) primers were used in the PCR. Profiled with immunoSEQ multiplex PCR; TCRdb holds only in-frame clones, not every one. The data show approximately 190,000 clones, around 73% seen once. The CDR3 has 13 residues. V lost 8 bases and J lost 1; bases outside the gene matches: 6. Germline V lookup: CDR1 SQVTM, CDR2 ANQGSEA. While unrecorded immune exposures were likely, the donors were nominally healthy when sampled. Material for sequencing was PBMCs. The V and J genes are TRBV29-1 and TRBJ2-3; 7 bases match TRBD2. The TCR originated in a woman in her thirties in good health and CMV-seropositive. The CDR3 DNA follows: TGCAGCTCCGATGCGGGGGGCACAGATACGCAGTATTTT. Translating it yields CSSDAGGTDTQYF.